This TCR beta chain emerged from a study of T cells after yellow fever vaccination. At the level of the study: Researchers used SMART-Seq v4 Ultra Low Input to prepare fractions that had low cell numbers.

UMIs were added to TCR cDNA along with a universal primer site when it was made by 5'RACE template switching. Each CDR3 protein is one row after TCRdb ran MiXCR on the 5' RACE reads. The sample carries hundreds of thousands of distinct CDR3 sequences, around 3.9% recorded once. There are a few counts of this clonotype. Its antigen is as yet unknown. V was cut by 7 bases and J by 3 bases, with 16 bases left in between. The CDR3 is made up of 14 amino acids. The study's findings and limits: Most clones from primary vaccination resurfaced after the booster (around 97% CD4, 70% to 90% CD8). CD4 and CD8 compartments shared a small share of clonotypes, likely from convergent recombination.

The rearrangement joins TRBV12-3 or TRBV12-4 to TRBJ2-7; weak D call: TRBD2 (5 bases). Here the sequenced sample was PBMCs, taken on the day of the yellow fever booster vaccination. This clonotype originated in a man younger than 35 who received the YFV17D yellow fever vaccine. The CDR3 here is CASTPAGSFYEQYF. CDR3 bases: TGTGCCAGCACACCGGCGGGTAGCTTCTACGAGCAGTACTTC.